Listed below are T cell receptor beta chains from one sample, sequenced in a study of T cells in Graves' hyperthyroidism and ophthalmopathy. TCRdb reanalysed the multiplex PCR reads using MiXCR and keeps one entry per CDR3 protein. The table includes 550,000 to 650,000 distinct CDR3 sequences, approximately 15% detected once. What was sequenced was blood. The receptor set was obtained from a woman younger than 45 with Graves' hyperthyroidism that later progressed to Graves' ophthalmopathy. CDR3s include the opening cysteine and the closing phenylalanine or tryptophan.

v_gene	j_gene	CDR3aa
TRBV4-1	TRBJ2-7	CASSPGQSYERYF
TRBV4-1	TRBJ2-7	CASSQEVSGIYEQYF
TRBV9	TRBJ1-2	CASWDRGSGYTF
TRBV6-1	TRBJ2-7	CASSVGLEQYF
TRBV6-1	TRBJ2-3	CASSDLGDSTDTQYF
TRBV6-2/TRBV6-3	TRBJ1-5	CASSPRSLTTLQPQHF
TRBV6-2/TRBV6-3	TRBJ2-5	CASSYGQGYQETQYF
TRBV12-3/TRBV12-4	TRBJ1-2	CASFSGSYTF
TRBV5-1	TRBJ1-1	CASSKGQGGADTEAFF
TRBV30	TRBJ1-1	CAWSVPGPEAFF